This TCR beta chain derives from a study of blood T cells in healthy people across ages. Using a J-beta primer mix together with a sample-barcoded 5' primer, a second PCR was run for about 6 to 11 cycles. MiXCR was run by TCRdb on the 5' RACE reads, yielding one entry per CDR3 protein. The sample records about 590,000 distinct CDR3 sequences, approximately 30% being singletons. Ten or more counts support this clonotype. This CDR3 has 17 residues. V was trimmed by 6 bases and J by 6 bases, leaving 24 bases between them. Germline lookup yields CDR1 MNHEY and CDR2 SVGAGI. V and J are TRBV6-5 and TRBJ2-1, with D perhaps matching TRBD2 (7 bases). Specimen: blood. This clonotype was sampled from a woman aged 80 or older in good health. CDR3: CASSPFLWGGPPNEQFF. The CDR3 nucleotides read TGTGCCAGCAGCCCCTTCCTGTGGGGGGGGCCTCCCAATGAGCAGTTCTTC.